The next 3 T cell receptor beta chains were all read from a single sample in a study of OX40 agonist ivuxolimab in advanced cancers. The library was prepared using the immunoSEQ multiplex PCR assay. The table was pulled from immuneACCESS by TCRdb, which kept in-frame rearrangements only. Such tables lose some clones; where checked, under half of the loss comes from unresolved V genes, and the rest has no known cause. In this sample the table shows 85,000 to 100,000 clones, about 92% of which occur a single time. The ten largest clonotypes hold 0.26% of the sample. Source: CD4+ or CD8+ T cells sorted from blood, taken in a trial of the OX40 agonist ivuxolimab. These receptors all come from an adult with an advanced solid tumor such as melanoma, head and neck, liver or kidney cancer.

The chain combines TRBV9 with TRBJ2-7, with D tentatively TRBD2 (6 bases). CDR1 is SGDLS and CDR2 is YYNGEE in the germline V gene. Trimming removed 3 bases at V and 3 bases at J, with 16 bases between. This CDR3 has 15 amino acids. The CDR3 bases are TGTGCCAGCAGCGCACAGGTGGGGGGAGACTACGAGCAGTACTTC. Translated, it gives CASSAQVGGDYEQYF.

With regard to this clone: Germline is not matched at one junction end, which may reflect a read error. J is TRBJ2-6 and V is TRBV30; 10 nucleotides agree with TRBD2. From germline, CDR1 is GTSNPN and CDR2 SVGIG (reference sequence). The CDR3 length is 18 residues. CDR3 residues: CAWSSRAGGPSRANVLTF. The DNA of the CDR3 is TGTGCCTGGAGTTCGCGAGCGGGGGGGCCCTCTAGGGCCAACGTCCTGACTTTC.

The chain combines TRBV13 with TRBJ2-1, with 8 bases aligning to TRBD2. Trimming at V came to 1 base and at J to 5 bases, leaving 10 bases not matched to a gene. The germline CDR1 and CDR2 sequences are PRHDT and FYEKMQ (reference sequence). The CDR3 has 17 amino acids. The CDR3 coding sequence is TGTGCCAGCAGCTTAGTAATCGGACTAGCTCTCGACAATGAGCAGTTCTTC. Translation gives CASSLVIGLALDNEQFF.